This T cell receptor beta chain was documented in a study of technical replicates of blood from several donors. TCRdb keeps only in-frame clones here, not all; method: immunoSEQ multiplex PCR. The data contain 85,000 to 100,000 clones, about nine tenths of them singletons. Germline V gives CDR1 MNHNY, CDR2 SVGAGI (reference sequence). V was pared by 6 bases and J by 2 bases, with 9 bases of the junction left unmatched. CDR3 size: 16 residues. Sequencing was performed on T cells isolated from PBMCs. This chain connects TRBV6-6 to TRBJ2-3, with 9 bases that match TRBD1. The origin of this receptor is a human donor in good health. Written as DNA, the CDR3 is TGTGCCAGCAGGAGTCGGGGACAGGGAAACACAGATACGCAGTATTTT. It codes for CASRSRGQGNTDTQYF.